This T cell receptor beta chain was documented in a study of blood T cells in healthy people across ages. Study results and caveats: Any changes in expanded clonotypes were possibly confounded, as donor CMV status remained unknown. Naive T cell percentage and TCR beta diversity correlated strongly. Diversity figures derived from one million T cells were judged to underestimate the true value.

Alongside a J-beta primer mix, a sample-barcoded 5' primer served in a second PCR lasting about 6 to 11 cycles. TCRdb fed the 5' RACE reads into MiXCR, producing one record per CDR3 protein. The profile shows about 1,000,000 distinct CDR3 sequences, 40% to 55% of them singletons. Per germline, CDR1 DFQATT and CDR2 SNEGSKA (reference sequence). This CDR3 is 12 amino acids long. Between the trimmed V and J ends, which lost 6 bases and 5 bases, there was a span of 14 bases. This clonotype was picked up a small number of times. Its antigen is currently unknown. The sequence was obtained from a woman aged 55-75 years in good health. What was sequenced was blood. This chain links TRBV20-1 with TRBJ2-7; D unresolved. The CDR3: CSAAGESHEQYF. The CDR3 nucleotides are TGCAGTGCCGCCGGTGAGAGCCACGAGCAGTACTTC.